This TCR beta chain is drawn from a study of response to subunit inactivated influenza vaccine (dated by TCRdb to 2016 to 2019). With regard to the full study: To follow how T cells responded to a trivalent subunit inactivated influenza vaccine, the researchers relied on deep quantitative profiling of the T cell receptor repertoire.

Note on this clonotype: No antigen is known for it. The sample holds no much larger clone one base away, and base qualities are not on file.

At the junction V is shortened by 0 bases and J by 6 bases; bases outside the gene matches: 9. CDR1 and CDR2 are drawn from the germline V gene (reference sequence): DFQATT, SNEGSKA. Its CDR3 holds 15 amino acids, cysteine through phenylalanine. Just the 45-base CDR3 DNA is kept, in frame starting at base 1. Library generation was performed with RT-PCR. These reads were obtained on an Illumina HiSeq 2500. TCRdb trimmed public reads at Q25 via fastp, called clones via MiXCR and kept in-frame beta chains. Under each unique CDR3 protein, matching rows form one entry showing the most common genes and DNA. The sample data list roughly 570,000 distinct CDR3 sequences, and 12% to 15% of these were observed just once. The ten largest clones capture more than 9.5% of the sample. Broad study findings and their caveats: It was suggested by the authors that each seasonal influenza vaccination may recruit only a limited number of new T cells.

This clonotype originated in a man aged 50 or older who received an inactivated influenza vaccine. Donor details come from another sample of the same person, matched by shared clones. The material sequenced was PBMCs from blood, taken 11 to 12 days after vaccination. Recombination joined TRBV20-1 with TRBJ2-3; 7 of the junction bases match TRBD2. The DNA sequence is as follows: TGCAGTGCTAGAGATGGTGCCTTCGGGGGGGATACGCAGTATTTT. It translates as CSARDGAFGGDTQYF.